This T cell receptor (beta chain) was retrieved from a study of regulatory T cells in long-lasting Graves disease. This clonotype was seen a single time. Its antigen remains unidentified. Building the TCR beta libraries relied on iRepertoire HTBI primers, and CDR3 regions underwent Arm-PCR. One entry per CDR3 protein results from TCRdb running MiXCR on the multiplex PCR reads. The table records a few hundred thousand distinct CDR3 sequences, roughly 17% of them present only once. Germline-derived CDR1 and CDR2 are SGHDN and FVKESK. This CDR3 has 19 amino acids. With 3 bases removed from V and 4 bases from J, the gap between germline ends came to 27 bases. Time point noted: newly diagnosed GD, antithyroid drugs for less than 3 months. After RNA was extracted from PBMCs, the TCR library was made from it. Study results and caveats: Patients with persistent disease showed a bias toward TRBV28, TRBJ1-2 and TRBJ2-5.

These same data were also listed under a study on T cells in Graves' hyperthyroidism and ophthalmopathy. That work states: The study based diagnoses on clinical symptoms, serum thyroxine and TRAb, thyroid ultrasound and orbital computed tomography. TCR CDR3 regions were first amplified by RT-PCR with HTBI primers. Median prediction lead before ophthalmopathy onset was around 7 months with the model.

Here the sequenced sample was peripheral blood mononuclear cells (PBMCs), taken at new diagnosis, from a patient treated with antithyroid drugs. The V gene is TRBV14, the J gene TRBJ1-1, with D unresolved. The clonotype comes from a young woman with Graves disease. The chain's CDR3 is CASSHKLPPPGKVGTEAFF. The DNA of the CDR3 is TGTGCCAGCAGCCATAAGCTCCCCCCCCCCGGGAAAGTAGGCACTGAAGCTTTCTTT.